The 8 T cell receptor beta chains given below trace back to one sample, sequenced in a study of blood T cell repertoires in COVID-19. The method was immunoSEQ multiplex PCR; TCRdb's version includes in-frame clones alone and lacks a portion of them. The sample lists 100,000 or so clones, roughly 82% occurring once. Sequencing was done on a sample of peripheral blood. The receptor source for this set is a man in his 70s with active or convalescent COVID-19.

The chain recombines TRBV6-2 or TRBV6-3 with TRBJ2-3, with D tentatively TRBD1 (5 bases). Deletions cut 2 bases from V and 6 bases from J, with 18 bases between. The length of the CDR3 is 16 residues. Germline V gene lookup returns CDR1 MNHEY and CDR2 SVGEGT. CDR3 bases: TGTGCCAGCAGTTACCCCCAGGGCAGGCCCATGGATACGCAGTATTTT. It translates to CASSYPQGRPMDTQYF.

The V gene is TRBV7-3, the J gene TRBJ2-1; 7 bases are a match to TRBD2. J lost 2 bases, V lost 5 bases, and 9 bases had no gene match. The CDR3 is made up of 16 amino acids. The germline CDR1 and CDR2 sequences are SGHTA and FQGTGA. The CDR3 sequence: CASSPSGTNPYNEQFF. The CDR3 DNA reads TGTGCCAGCAGCCCATCCGGGACTAACCCCTACAATGAGCAGTTCTTC.

The genes are TRBV9 and TRBJ1-3; 7 bases are a match to TRBD1. The trim removed 4 bases at V and 5 bases at J, leaving 9 bases unmatched. The length of the CDR3 is 15 residues. Germline assignment: CDR1 SGDLS and CDR2 YYNGEE. CDR3 region: CASSTPGGVRNTIYF. The DNA of the CDR3 is TGTGCCAGCAGCACCCCAGGGGGTGTCCGAAACACCATATATTTT.

J is TRBJ2-5 and V is TRBV5-1, with D uncertain. This CDR3 spans 13 amino acids. Germline values: CDR1 SGHRS, CDR2 YFSETQ. V was pared by 0 bases and J by 7 bases, with 10 bases between. The CDR3 here is CASSLESSGTQYF. The CDR3 DNA reads as TGCGCCAGCAGCTTGGAATCGTCGGGGACCCAGTACTTC.

The chain carries TRBV7-6 and TRBJ2-5; maybe TRBD2 (6 bases). The ends were cut back, 5 bases at V and 5 bases at J, with 12 bases in the middle. The CDR3 is made up of 13 amino acids. Germline loops: CDR1 SGHVS, CDR2 FNYEAQ. DNA of the CDR3: TGTGCCAGCAGCCCGGGTGGGGGGGAGACCCAGTACTTC. Protein sequence: CASSPGGGETQYF. The full variable domain, its missing parts supplied by reference TRBV7-6 and TRBJ2-5, is GAGVSQSPRYKVTKRGQDVALRCDPISGHVSLYWYRQALGQGPEFLTYFNYEAQQDKSGLPNDRFSAERPEGSISTLTIQRTEQRDSAMYRCASSPGGGETQYFGPGTRLLVL.

V and J are TRBV6-5 and TRBJ2-3; D remains ambiguous. The germline V gene encodes CDR1 MNHEY and CDR2 SVGAGI. V lost 4 bases to trimming and J lost 7 bases, with 9 bases between them. This CDR3 is built from 12 residues. CDR3 residues: CASSSSVNTQYF. The DNA for the CDR3 is TGTGCCAGCAGTTCATCAGTAAATACGCAGTATTTT.

The rearrangement links TRBV19 to TRBJ2-7; 7 nucleotides match TRBD1. This CDR3 has 14 residues. CDR1 and CDR2 from the germline V gene are LNHDA and SQIVND (reference sequence). V gave up 0 bases and J gave up 6 bases; unmatched junction bases: 5. The CDR3 here is CASSIDPTGREQYF. The CDR3 bases are TGTGCCAGTAGTATAGATCCGACAGGGCGCGAGCAGTACTTC.

This chain joins TRBV6-6 and TRBJ1-3; 10 bases match TRBD1. Germline V CDR1 and CDR2: MNHNY, SVGAGI (reference sequence). The CDR3 is 16 amino acids. V gave up 5 bases and J gave up 6 bases; unmatched junction bases: 10. CDR3 residues: CASSNLNRQGANTIYF. CDR3 nucleotides: TGTGCCAGCAGTAACTTGAACAGACAGGGGGCAAACACCATATATTTT.